This record looks at one T cell receptor beta chain sequence and its context. Antigen: not known. Germline V gene sequence: CDR1 SQVTM, CDR2 ANQGSEA. Trimming shortened V by 3 bases and J by 7 bases, and 9 bases separated the two germline ends. CDR3 length equals 11 residues. Amplification used 60 Vbeta primers and 13 Jbeta primers. Clones were sequenced by immunoSEQ multiplex PCR, and TCRdb holds only the in-frame ones, with some missing. The table lists 12,000 to 15,000 clones, around 60% of them singletons, with approximately 15% in the top ten. The data originate from a study of cytomegalovirus exposure and HLA in healthy donors. On the study more broadly: Among several hundred genotyped donors, more than 65% fell in the Caucasian-associated ancestry cluster. Study-level results: Later, TCR association rates were found to vary by HLA locus, highest for DRB1 and lowest for HLA-C. Cytomegalovirus association was listed for 150 to 200 TCR beta chains.

This TCR was sampled from a woman aged 50 to 65 in good health and CMV-seropositive. The chain carries TRBV29-1 and TRBJ1-2; no clear D. The source material was PBMCs. CDR3 protein: CSVDRMSGYTF. The CDR3 bases are TGCAGCGTTGACAGGATGAGTGGCTACACCTTC.